This TCR beta chain appears in the sequencing data of a study of CD8+ T cells in alopecia areata. Study at large: C3H/HeJ donors with spontaneous alopecia, roughly 6-13 months old, supplied skin grafts to approximately 7-11-week-old female C3H/HeJ mice. Findings and caveats of the study: An increase in clonality over normal scalp was evident in lesional scalp, especially alopecia totalis/universalis. Possibly because of HLA-related factors, TCR sharing was less clear across patients than in mice. Scalp samples also yield sequences of resident alphabeta T cells from normal skin.

Germline V CDR1 and CDR2: NSQYPW, LRSPGD (reference sequence). The length of the CDR3 is 15 residues. The ends lost 0 bases at V and 6 bases at J; junction bases unmatched: 2. Following extraction, RNA underwent reverse transcription to cDNA, which served as the sequencing template. Sequencing used immunoSEQ multiplex PCR; TCRdb keeps in-frame clones, though not all of them. Observed in the sample are about 110,000 clones, none of them singletons. This clone was observed a handful of times. Its antigen remains unidentified. Mouse gene names apply. The read gets to within 4 residues of the CDR3 end, and the germline J gene fills in the rest.

Sequenced material: lesional skin. The chain employs TRBV1 and TRBJ2-2; 9 bases are shared with TRBD1. The clonotype was recovered from a C3H/HeJ mouse with alopecia areata. MHC haplotype of the mouse line: H2-k. The sequenced part of the CDR3 DNA is TGCACCTGCAGTGCAGAGGACAGGGGTCCCGGG. Residues: CTCSAEDRGPG. The CDR3, in full, reads CTCSAEDRGPGQLYF.